This entry lists 28 T cell receptor beta chains sequenced from one sample in a study of cytomegalovirus exposure and HLA in healthy donors. Use of 60 Vbeta and 13 Jbeta primers characterized the PCR. Assay used: immunoSEQ multiplex PCR; TCRdb lists only in-frame clones, some missing. The sample records about 140,000 clones, 75% being singletons. The sample was PBMCs. These receptors were collected from a man between 35 and 55 years old in good health and CMV-seronegative.

Worth noting for this clone: The junction and the germline gene differ at one end; a read error may be behind it. V is TRBV11-1 and J is TRBJ1-1; no clear D gene. The CDR3 extends over 13 amino acids. Germline V gene data show CDR1 as SGHAT and CDR2 as FQDESV (reference sequence). The CDR3 nucleotides read TGTGCCAGCAGCAGGGAGTTGAACGCTGAAGCTTTCTTT. Its protein product is CASSRELNAEAFF.

The table lists this clone with a few counts. The rearrangement uses TRBV9 and TRBJ1-6; D unresolved. Germline values: CDR1 SGDLS, CDR2 YYNGEE. Trimming left V 2 bases short and J 4 bases short, with 7 bases between. The length of the CDR3 is 14 residues. CDR3 residues: CASSVQTYNSPLHF. The CDR3 nucleotides are TGTGCCAGCAGCGTCCAAACATATAATTCACCCCTCCACTTT.

CDR3 DNA: TGCGCCAGCAGCCACTTTGGCATCTCCAGTGAAGCTTTCTTT. Translating gives CASSHFGISSEAFF. The chain has TRBV4-3 and TRBJ1-1; D remains ambiguous. Trimming removed 3 bases at V and 7 bases at J, with 15 bases between. The CDR3 runs 14 residues. Germline values: CDR1 LGHNA, CDR2 YSLEER.

This sequence joins TRBV13 and TRBJ1-2; TRBD1 matches at 8 bases. Trimming at V came to 0 bases and at J to 6 bases, leaving 6 bases not matched to a gene. The CDR3 is made up of 15 amino acids. The germline V gene has CDR1 PRHDT and CDR2 FYEKMQ (reference sequence). The CDR3 region has the DNA TGTGCCAGCAGCTTAGGCCTCCGCAGGGGGCATGGCTACACCTTC. Residues: CASSLGLRRGHGYTF.

In its sample, this clone was seen once. The rearrangement joins TRBV9 to TRBJ2-2; 7 bases are a match to TRBD2. The CDR3 totals 18 residues. The germline gives CDR1 SGDLS, CDR2 YYNGEE. The junction had 8 bases not matched to a gene; V was cut back by 0 bases and J by 0 bases. CDR3 loop: CASSVDWWEGSNTGELFF. The CDR3 DNA follows: TGTGCCAGCAGCGTAGATTGGTGGGAGGGGTCGAACACCGGGGAGCTGTTTTTT.

This clone showed up just once. The gene calls are TRBV6-1 and TRBJ2-7; 8 positions agree with TRBD2. The length of the CDR3 is 16 residues. CDR1 is MNHNS, CDR2 SASEGT, per germline. Trimming cost V 1 base and J 4 bases; bases outside gene matches: 9. CDR3 DNA: TGTGCCAGCAGTGAAGTTTGGCGGGGGGCGAATTACGAGCAGTACTTC. It encodes CASSEVWRGANYEQYF.

V is TRBV18 and J is TRBJ1-1; 8 bases line up with TRBD1. The germline gives CDR1 KGHSH, CDR2 LQKENI. The CDR3 runs to 13 residues. V gave up 6 bases and J gave up 11 bases; unmatched junction bases: 11. The CDR3 spells CASSLQGEGWAFF. The CDR3 DNA sequence: TGTGCCAGCTCGCTACAGGGGGAGGGTTGGGCTTTCTTT.

The CDR3 loop reads CASSPRTSGGPYNEQFF. The DNA for the CDR3 is TGTGCCAGCAGCCCACGGACTAGCGGGGGGCCCTACAATGAGCAGTTCTTC. The chain employs TRBV13 and TRBJ2-1, with 14 bases matching TRBD2. The CDR3 length is 17 residues. The trim removed 5 bases at V and 2 bases at J, leaving 5 bases unmatched. Germline V gene data show CDR1 as PRHDT and CDR2 as FYEKMQ (reference sequence).

The chain recombines TRBV25-1 with TRBJ2-4; D unresolved. Germline-derived CDR1 and CDR2 are MGHDK and SYGVNS. The CDR3 length is 15 residues. V was pared by 1 base and J by 0 bases, with 7 bases between. The CDR3 spells CASSEFGEAKNIQYF. The CDR3 DNA is TGTGCCAGCAGTGAATTTGGAGAAGCCAAAAACATTCAGTACTTC.

The chain recombines TRBV28 with TRBJ1-2; 7 bases map to TRBD1. This CDR3 spans 14 amino acids. The V and J ends lost 8 bases and 7 bases, in that order; junction bases with no gene match: 13. Germline loops: CDR1 MDHEN, CDR2 SYDVKM. The CDR3 reads CASEFGDRESGYTF. CDR3 bases: TGTGCCAGCGAGTTTGGTGACAGGGAATCTGGCTACACCTTC.

This clone was picked up a small number of times. The chain uses TRBV5-5 and TRBJ1-5; D is undetermined. This CDR3 region has 13 residues. Deletions cut 0 bases from V and 6 bases from J, with 7 bases between. Germline CDR1 is SGHKS and CDR2 is YYEKEE (reference sequence). CDR3 coding DNA: TGTGCCAGCAGCTTGGTGAGGTTTCAGCCCCAGCATTTT. Protein: CASSLVRFQPQHF.

The chain has TRBV6-1 and TRBJ1-2; TRBD1 is a possible D gene (6 bases). The CDR3 spans 16 residues. Trimming pared 3 bases from V and 3 bases from J, leaving 17 bases between. The germline V gene encodes CDR1 MNHNS and CDR2 SASEGT. The CDR3 DNA is TGTGCCAGCAGTGAGGGCTGGGACACTGGATACTATGGCTACACCTTC. Its protein is CASSEGWDTGYYGYTF.

The chain links TRBV2 to TRBJ1-6, with TRBD1 as a possible D gene (5 bases). The length of the CDR3 is 14 residues. CDR1 and CDR2 (germline): SNHLY, FYNNEI. The ends were cut back, 8 bases at V and 8 bases at J, with 16 bases in the middle. CDR3 nucleotides: TGTGCCAGCTCGTATGACAGATTCGATTCACCCCTCCACTTT. It encodes CASSYDRFDSPLHF.

This clone was counted a single time. The chain joins TRBV29-1 to TRBJ2-7, with 10 nucleotides matching TRBD1. CDR1 is SQVTM, CDR2 ANQGSEA, per germline. The CDR3 contains 15 residues. V dropped 3 bases and J dropped 5; count of bases not matched to a gene: 10. In DNA form, the CDR3 reads TGCAGCGTTGACCTTAGACAGGGGGCTAATCACGAGCAGTACTTC. Amino acid sequence: CSVDLRQGANHEQYF.

The CDR3 loop reads CASSLLRGGHFGYTF. In nucleotides, the CDR3 is TGTGCCAGCAGCTTGCTGCGGGGAGGGCATTTTGGCTACACCTTC. This chain joins TRBV5-6 and TRBJ1-2, with unresolved D. The germline V gene has CDR1 SGHDT and CDR2 YYEEEE. With 1 base removed from V and 7 bases from J, the gap between germline ends came to 17 bases. CDR3 length equals 15 residues.

Remarks on this clone: A read error may account for a junction end that differs from germline. The CDR3 bases are TGTGCCAGCAGCATTCAGGGGGCGGGCACCGGGGGGCTGTTTTTT. This encodes CASSIQGAGTGGLFF. The rearrangement links TRBV9 to TRBJ2-2, with 8 bases fitting TRBD1. The CDR3 has 15 residues. In germline, CDR1 is SGDLS, CDR2 YYNGEE. The variable domain in full, with the rest retrieved from reference TRBV9 and TRBJ2-2, is DSGVTQTPKHLITATGQRVTLRCSPRSGDLSVYWYQQSLDQGLQFLIQYYNGEERAKGNILERFSAQQFPDLHSELNLSSLELGDSALYFCASSIQGAGTGGLFFGEGSRLTVL.

The chain has TRBV5-5 and TRBJ1-1; D possibly corresponds to TRBD1 (6 bases). Germline CDR1 reads SGHKS; CDR2 reads YYEKEE (reference sequence). With 0 bases removed from V and 0 bases from J, the gap between germline ends came to 9 bases. The CDR3 extends over 15 amino acids. For the CDR3, the DNA is TGTGCCAGCAGCTTGGGCCACAGGGTGAACACTGAAGCTTTCTTT. Translating gives CASSLGHRVNTEAFF.

This clone was seen just once. This chain uses TRBV5-6 with TRBJ2-2, with D maybe TRBD1 (6 bases). The CDR3 runs to 16 residues. Germline V gene lookup returns CDR1 SGHDT and CDR2 YYEEEE. The V end was cut by 0 bases, the J end by 6 bases, with 15 bases between. In nucleotides, the CDR3 is TGTGCCAGCAGCTTGGATGCAGGGGTTGTAGCCGGGGAGCTGTTTTTT. Translating gives CASSLDAGVVAGELFF.

The rearrangement links TRBV9 to TRBJ2-3; 8 bases fit TRBD2. Trimming cost V 3 bases and J 4 bases; bases outside gene matches: 13. Germline V gene data show CDR1 as SGDLS and CDR2 as YYNGEE. CDR3 length equals 17 residues. As DNA, the CDR3 is TGTGCCAGCAGCGCCCGGGGGGGGCCTGATTGGCCAGATACGCAGTATTTT. This translates into CASSARGGPDWPDTQYF.

This sequence joins TRBV5-1 and TRBJ2-7, with TRBD2 as a possible D gene (5 bases). Between the trimmed V and J ends, which lost 4 bases and 7 bases, there was a span of 18 bases. The CDR3 sequence is 14 residues long. Germline CDR1 SGHRS, CDR2 YFSETQ. The CDR3 spells CASSPTLAGGEQYF. DNA of the CDR3: TGCGCCAGCAGCCCAACACTGGCAGGAGGTGAGCAGTACTTC.

This clone was observed once. This sequence joins TRBV19 and TRBJ2-5; 7 bases align to TRBD2. Near its end, the DNA agrees better with TRBJ2-7, so the J call may be wrong. CDR1 is LNHDA and CDR2 is SQIVND in the germline V gene (reference sequence). The length of the CDR3 is 14 residues. The CDR3 bases are TGTGCCGCCAATCCGGGGAGGGACTCCTACGAGCAGTACTTC. Amino acids: CAANPGRDSYEQYF.

This chain connects TRBV27 to TRBJ2-5; 10 bases align to TRBD2. Germline V gene sequence: CDR1 MNHEY, CDR2 SMNVEV (reference sequence). The CDR3 length is 16 residues. Losses at the gene ends were 3 bases for V and 0 bases for J; bases not matched to a gene: 4. CDR3 amino acids: CASSFHLAGDQETQYF. The CDR3 DNA reads TGTGCCAGCAGTTTTCACCTAGCGGGGGACCAAGAGACCCAGTACTTC.

The chain uses TRBV5-5 and TRBJ2-7; the D is unclear. CDR3 length equals 13 residues. V was pared by 1 base and J by 3 bases, with 8 bases between. The germline V gene encodes CDR1 SGHKS and CDR2 YYEKEE (reference sequence). The CDR3 region has the DNA TGTGCCAGCAGCTTGCCAGACTTCTACGAGCAGTACTTC. This translates into CASSLPDFYEQYF.

This rearrangement joins TRBV2 to TRBJ1-3; D call uncertain. The germline CDR1 and CDR2 sequences are SNHLY and FYNNEI. Trimming took 1 base from V and 0 from J, leaving 16 bases between them. CDR3 length: 18 amino acids. CDR3 loop: CASSEVSSRGASGNTIYF. CDR3 sequence (DNA): TGTGCCAGCAGTGAAGTGAGTTCGCGCGGCGCCTCTGGAAACACCATATATTTT.

The chain has TRBV5-1 and TRBJ2-6; D remains ambiguous. From germline, CDR1 is SGHRS and CDR2 YFSETQ. Trimming stripped 7 bases from V and 0 bases from J, with 8 bases between. CDR3 length: 14 residues. The CDR3 sequence: CASAEDSGANVLTF. CDR3 nucleotides: TGCGCCAGCGCTGAGGACTCTGGGGCCAACGTCCTGACTTTC.

This chain connects TRBV7-7 to TRBJ2-1; TRBD2 matches at 10 bases. The V gene end was trimmed by 5 bases and the J gene end by 8 bases; junction bases not matched to a gene: 9. The CDR3 sequence is 15 residues long. The germline V gene has CDR1 SSHAT and CDR2 FNYEAQ (reference sequence). The CDR3 sequence is CASSPGLASLHEQFF. The CDR3 DNA reads TGTGCCAGCAGCCCGGGACTAGCGTCATTGCATGAGCAGTTCTTC.

This clone came up a few times. The chain employs TRBV5-4 and TRBJ2-1, with 11 bases aligning to TRBD2. Unmatched junction bases numbered 5, after V lost 0 bases and J lost 6 bases. CDR1 is SGHNT and CDR2 is YYREEE in the germline V gene (reference sequence). The CDR3 has 16 amino acids. CDR3 residues: CASSLGSGGAINEQFF. The CDR3 DNA reads as TGTGCCAGCAGCTTGGGTAGCGGGGGGGCCATCAATGAGCAGTTCTTC.

In this sample, this clone turned up once. The chain combines TRBV12-5 with TRBJ2-2; D is perhaps TRBD1 (6 bases). The CDR3 length is 16 residues. Germline V lookup: CDR1 LGHNT, CDR2 FRNRAP. V lost 1 base and J 2 bases, leaving 11 bases between the germline ends. The CDR3 region is CASGLGYRENTGELFF. CDR3 coding DNA: TGTGCTAGTGGTTTGGGATACAGGGAAAACACCGGGGAGCTGTTTTTT.